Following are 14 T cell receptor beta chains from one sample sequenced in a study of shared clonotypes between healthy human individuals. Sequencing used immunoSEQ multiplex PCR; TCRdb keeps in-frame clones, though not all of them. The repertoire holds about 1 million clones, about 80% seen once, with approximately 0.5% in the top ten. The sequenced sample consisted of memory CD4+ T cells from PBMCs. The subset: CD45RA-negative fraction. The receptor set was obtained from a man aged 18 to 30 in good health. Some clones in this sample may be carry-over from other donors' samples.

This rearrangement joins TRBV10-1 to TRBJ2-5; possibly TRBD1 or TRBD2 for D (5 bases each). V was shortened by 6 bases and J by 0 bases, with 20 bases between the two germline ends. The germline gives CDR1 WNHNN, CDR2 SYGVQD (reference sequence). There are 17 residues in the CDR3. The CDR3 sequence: CASSSIWGSPYQETQYF. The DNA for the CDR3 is TGCGCCAGCAGCTCAATATGGGGGAGCCCGTACCAAGAGACCCAGTACTTC.

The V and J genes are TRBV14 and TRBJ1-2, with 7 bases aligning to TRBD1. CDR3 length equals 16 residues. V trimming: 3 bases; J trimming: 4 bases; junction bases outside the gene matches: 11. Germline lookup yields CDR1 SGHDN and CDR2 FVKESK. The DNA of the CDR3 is TGTGCCAGCAGCCAGGATCGCGCGAACAGGGGCTATGGCTACACCTTC. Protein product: CASSQDRANRGYGYTF.

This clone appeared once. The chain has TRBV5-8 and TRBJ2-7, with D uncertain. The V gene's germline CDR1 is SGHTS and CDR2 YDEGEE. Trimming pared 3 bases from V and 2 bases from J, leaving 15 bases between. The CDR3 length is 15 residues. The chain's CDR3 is CASSSQIGPAYEQYF. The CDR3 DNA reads TGTGCCAGCAGCTCTCAAATAGGACCCGCCTACGAGCAGTACTTC. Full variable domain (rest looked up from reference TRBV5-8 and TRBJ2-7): EAGVTQSPTHLIKTRGQQATLRCSPISGHTSVYWYQQALGLGLQFLLWYDEGEERNRGNFPPRFSGRQFPNYSSELNVNALELEDSALYLCASSSQIGPAYEQYFGPGTRLTVT.

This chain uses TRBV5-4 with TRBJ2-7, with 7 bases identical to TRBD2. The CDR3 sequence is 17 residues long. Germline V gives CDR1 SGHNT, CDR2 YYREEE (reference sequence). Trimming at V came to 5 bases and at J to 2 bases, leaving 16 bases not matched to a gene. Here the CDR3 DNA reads TGTGCCAGCAGTAGCCCAGCCGGGCTAGCGGCTCCCTACGAGCAGTACTTC. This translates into CASSSPAGLAAPYEQYF.

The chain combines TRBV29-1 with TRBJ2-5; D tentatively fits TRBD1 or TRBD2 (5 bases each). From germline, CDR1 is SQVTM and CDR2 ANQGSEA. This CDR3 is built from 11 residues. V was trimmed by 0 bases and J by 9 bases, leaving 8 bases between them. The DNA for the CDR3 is TGCAGCGTTGAAGATTCGGGGCCCCAGTACTTC. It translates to CSVEDSGPQYF.

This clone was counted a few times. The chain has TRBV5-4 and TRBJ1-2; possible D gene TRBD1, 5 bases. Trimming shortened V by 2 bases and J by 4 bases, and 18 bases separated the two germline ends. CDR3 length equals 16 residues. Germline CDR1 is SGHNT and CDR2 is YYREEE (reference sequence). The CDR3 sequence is CASSLPPGTNSYGYTF. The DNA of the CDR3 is TGTGCCAGCAGCTTACCCCCAGGGACGAACTCCTATGGCTACACCTTC.

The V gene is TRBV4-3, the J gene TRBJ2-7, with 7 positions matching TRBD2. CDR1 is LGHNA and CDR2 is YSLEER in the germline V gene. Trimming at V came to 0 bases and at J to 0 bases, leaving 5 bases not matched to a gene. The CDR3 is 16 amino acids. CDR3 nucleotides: TGCGCCAGCAGCCAAGATCAAGCGGGGAGCTCCTACGAGCAGTACTTC. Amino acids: CASSQDQAGSSYEQYF.

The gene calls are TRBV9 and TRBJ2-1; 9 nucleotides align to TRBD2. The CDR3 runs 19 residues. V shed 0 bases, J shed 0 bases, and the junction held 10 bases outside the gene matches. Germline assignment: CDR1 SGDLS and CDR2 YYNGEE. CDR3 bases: TGTGCCAGCAGCGTAGGGGACAGCGGGAGGCCCAGCTCCTACAATGAGCAGTTCTTC. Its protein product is CASSVGDSGRPSSYNEQFF.

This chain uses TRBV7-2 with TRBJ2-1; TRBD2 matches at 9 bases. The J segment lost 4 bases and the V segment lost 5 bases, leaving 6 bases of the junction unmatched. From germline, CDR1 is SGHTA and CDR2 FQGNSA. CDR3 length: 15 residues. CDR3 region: CASSLISGSYNEQFF. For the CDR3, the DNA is TGTGCCAGCAGCCTAATTAGCGGGAGTTACAATGAGCAGTTCTTC.

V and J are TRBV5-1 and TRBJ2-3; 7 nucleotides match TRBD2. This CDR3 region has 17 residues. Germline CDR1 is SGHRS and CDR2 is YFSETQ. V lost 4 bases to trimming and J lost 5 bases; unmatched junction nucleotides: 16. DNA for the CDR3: TGCGCCAGCAGCCTGGAGGGGACTACAAAATGGGGAGATACGCAGTATTTT. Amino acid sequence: CASSLEGTTKWGDTQYF.

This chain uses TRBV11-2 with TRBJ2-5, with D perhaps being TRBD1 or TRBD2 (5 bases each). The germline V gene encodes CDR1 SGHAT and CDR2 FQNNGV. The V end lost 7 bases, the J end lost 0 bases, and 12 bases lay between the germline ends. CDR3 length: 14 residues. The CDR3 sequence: CASTPGADQETQYF. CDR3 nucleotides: TGTGCCAGCACCCCCGGGGCGGACCAAGAGACCCAGTACTTC.

CDR3 sequence: CASSLAHATTYEQYF. The DNA for the CDR3 is TGTGCCAGCAGCTTAGCGCATGCGACTACCTACGAGCAGTACTTC. V and J are TRBV7-6 and TRBJ2-7; tentatively, D is TRBD2 (5 bases). The CDR3 runs to 15 residues. The V and J ends lost 0 bases and 2 bases respectively, with 11 bases between them. Germline V gene data show CDR1 as SGHVS and CDR2 as FNYEAQ.

CDR3 bases: TGCAGCGCCGCGGGACAGATAACAGATACGCAGTATTTT. It yields the protein CSAAGQITDTQYF. This sequence joins TRBV29-1 and TRBJ2-3; D perhaps matches TRBD1 (7 bases). V was shortened by 7 bases and J by 3 bases, with 14 bases between the two germline ends. The CDR3 runs to 13 residues. CDR1 is SQVTM and CDR2 is ANQGSEA in the germline V gene.

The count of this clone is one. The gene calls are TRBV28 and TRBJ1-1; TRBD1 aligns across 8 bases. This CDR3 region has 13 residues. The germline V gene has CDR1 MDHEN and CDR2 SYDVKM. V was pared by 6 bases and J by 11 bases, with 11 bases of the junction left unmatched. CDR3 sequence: CASRPSRDRSAFF. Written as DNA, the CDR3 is TGTGCCAGCAGACCATCAAGGGACAGGTCGGCTTTCTTT.